This T cell receptor beta chain was sequenced for a study of blood T cell repertoires in COVID-19. Original methodology: The authors estimated nucleated cell counts from reference gene primer amplification. Here immunoSEQ multiplex PCR was the method, and the copy in TCRdb shows in-frame clones only, minus some. The DNA was the basis for D and trimming; V, J and clone size are from that table. In the table there are tens of thousands of clones, roughly nine tenths of which are singletons. V was clipped by 5 bases and J by 2 bases, with 6 bases between them. The CDR3 has 12 amino acids. Germline V gives CDR1 SGHDN, CDR2 FVKESK. Patients at the Seattle site were enrolled during active infection and followed longitudinally.

This TCR came from an elderly woman with COVID-19, enrolled during active disease. What was sequenced was peripheral blood. The rearrangement uses TRBV14 and TRBJ2-5, with D uncertain. The CDR3 sequence: CASSVSQETQYF. CDR3 DNA sequence: TGTGCCAGCAGCGTCAGTCAAGAGACCCAGTACTTC.